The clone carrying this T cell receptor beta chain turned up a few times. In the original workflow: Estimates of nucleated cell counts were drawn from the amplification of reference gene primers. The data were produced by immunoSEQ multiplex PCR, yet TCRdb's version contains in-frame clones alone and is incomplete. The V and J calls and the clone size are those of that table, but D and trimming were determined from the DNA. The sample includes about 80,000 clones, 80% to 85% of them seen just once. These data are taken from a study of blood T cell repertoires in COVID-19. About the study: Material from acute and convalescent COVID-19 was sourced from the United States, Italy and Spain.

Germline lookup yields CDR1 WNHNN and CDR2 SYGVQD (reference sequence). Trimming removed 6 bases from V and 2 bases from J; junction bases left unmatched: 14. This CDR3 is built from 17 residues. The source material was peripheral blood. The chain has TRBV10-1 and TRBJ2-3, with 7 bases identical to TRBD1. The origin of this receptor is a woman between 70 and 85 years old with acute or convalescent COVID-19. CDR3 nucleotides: TGCGCCAGCAGCCCAGTAAAAACCGGGACAGACACAGATACGCAGTATTTT. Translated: CASSPVKTGTDTDTQYF.